Below, 27 T cell receptor beta chains from the same sample are listed, as sequenced in a study of cytomegalovirus exposure and HLA in healthy donors. This PCR relied on a set of 60 Vbeta primers and 13 Jbeta primers. Sequencing was performed with immunoSEQ multiplex PCR; in TCRdb, only in-frame clones are kept and a portion is missing. The table for this sample gives 55,000 to 85,000 clones. Sequences were obtained from PBMCs. The receptors here all came from a woman aged 25 to 39 in good health and CMV-seronegative.

The chain uses TRBV4-3 and TRBJ2-7; 10 bases align to TRBD1. The trim removed 4 bases at V and 2 bases at J, leaving 8 bases unmatched. The CDR3 runs 16 residues. CDR1 and CDR2 from the germline V gene are LGHNA and YSLEER. This CDR3 is CASSLSLGTGAYEQYF. The CDR3 nucleotides read TGCGCCAGCAGCCTGTCGTTGGGGACAGGGGCCTACGAGCAGTACTTC.

V gene TRBV30 combines with J gene TRBJ1-1; TRBD1 matches at 7 bases. Germline assignment: CDR1 GTSNPN and CDR2 SVGIG (reference sequence). V gave up 0 bases and J gave up 4 bases; unmatched junction bases: 8. The CDR3 is made up of 15 amino acids. This CDR3 reads CAWSVRAQGVTEAFF. The CDR3 DNA reads as TGTGCCTGGAGTGTACGGGCCCAGGGGGTCACTGAAGCTTTCTTT.

V usage is TRBV9 and J usage is TRBJ2-7; 7 positions match TRBD1. V shed 4 bases, J shed 5 bases, and the junction held 9 bases outside the gene matches. CDR1 and CDR2 (germline): SGDLS, YYNGEE. The CDR3 contains 14 residues. CDR3 loop: CASSPPQGDDEQYF. The CDR3 nucleotides are TGTGCCAGCAGCCCACCCCAGGGGGACGACGAGCAGTACTTC.

The V call is TRBV6-5, the J call TRBJ1-2; maybe TRBD1 (5 bases). Germline V lookup: CDR1 MNHEY, CDR2 SVGAGI. CDR3 length: 12 residues. Trimming removed 5 bases at V and 6 bases at J, with 10 bases between. CDR3 in DNA: TGTGCCAGCAGTCAGGGTTGGGATGGCTACACCTTC. Encoded protein: CASSQGWDGYTF.

This rearrangement joins TRBV6-6 to TRBJ1-1, with 7 bases lining up with TRBD1. With 2 bases clipped from V and 1 base from J, the junction kept 1 base outside the gene matches. The CDR3 contains 14 residues. CDR1 and CDR2 (germline): MNHNY, SVGAGI (reference sequence). The CDR3, as DNA: TGTGCCAGCAGTTACGACAGGGCGAACACTGAAGCTTTCTTT. Protein product: CASSYDRANTEAFF.

The chain employs TRBV2 and TRBJ1-1, with TRBD1 as a possible D gene (5 bases). Trimming removed 5 bases from V and 4 bases from J, with 11 bases in between. This CDR3 is 13 amino acids long. Germline V gives CDR1 SNHLY, CDR2 FYNNEI. The chain's CDR3 is CASSYDSRTEAFF. The CDR3 region has the DNA TGTGCCAGCAGTTATGACAGTCGCACTGAAGCTTTCTTT.

In DNA, the CDR3 is TGTGCCAGCAGCTTAGTAAGGTGGGAGGCTGAAGCTTTCTTT. Its translation is CASSLVRWEAEAFF. The V call is TRBV7-8, the J call TRBJ1-1; D unresolved. Germline V gene sequence: CDR1 SGHVS, CDR2 FQNEAQ. The CDR3 spans 14 residues. V gave up 1 base and J gave up 6 bases, with 12 bases separating them.

This chain connects TRBV6-1 to TRBJ1-5, with 8 bases lining up with TRBD1. Germline CDR1 MNHNS, CDR2 SASEGT. CDR3 size: 15 residues. V was clipped by 4 bases and J by 2 bases; unmatched bases: 4. The CDR3 region is CASSADRVGNQPQHF. Written as DNA, the CDR3 is TGTGCCAGCAGTGCGGACAGGGTGGGCAATCAGCCCCAGCATTTT.

The chain recombines TRBV5-4 with TRBJ1-4, with TRBD1 matching 11 bases. Germline loops: CDR1 SGHNT, CDR2 YYREEE (reference sequence). This CDR3 has 14 amino acids. V was pared by 4 bases and J by 8 bases, with 4 bases of the junction left unmatched. The CDR3 loop reads CASSLWDRGEKLFF. Here the CDR3 DNA reads TGTGCCAGCAGCCTCTGGGACAGGGGGGAAAAACTGTTTTTT.

V gene TRBV5-1 combines with J gene TRBJ2-1; TRBD1 matches at 11 bases. The CDR3 totals 15 residues. The germline gives CDR1 SGHRS, CDR2 YFSETQ. Trimming at V came to 2 bases and at J to 7 bases, leaving 5 bases not matched to a gene. The CDR3, as DNA: TGCGCCAGCAGCTTTGCCGGGACAGGGGGGAATGAGCAGTTCTTC. This encodes CASSFAGTGGNEQFF.

The rearrangement joins TRBV6-5 to TRBJ2-7, with a possible D match to TRBD1 (5 bases). Germline values: CDR1 MNHEY, CDR2 SVGAGI. The germline V and J ends were trimmed by 6 bases and 5 bases, with 14 bases remaining between them. CDR3 length: 13 amino acids. The CDR3, as DNA: TGTGCCAGCAGAAACCTCAGGGTAAACGAGCAGTACTTC. Protein: CASRNLRVNEQYF.

For the CDR3, the DNA is TGCGCCAGCAGCCACCTAACAGGACAGGGAGAGAGTCATGAGCAGTTCTTC. As protein: CASSHLTGQGESHEQFF. This sequence joins TRBV4-1 and TRBJ2-1; 8 bases map to TRBD1. From germline, CDR1 is MGHRA and CDR2 YSYEKL. The CDR3 spans 17 residues. V gave up 3 bases and J gave up 8 bases; unmatched junction bases: 15.

Its frequency marks this clone as medium-sized. The chain uses TRBV7-9 and TRBJ2-7, with TRBD1 identical over 10 bases. The trim removed 5 bases at V and 5 bases at J, leaving 6 bases unmatched. The V gene's germline CDR1 is SEHNR and CDR2 FQNEAQ (reference sequence). CDR3 size: 14 residues. The CDR3 loop reads CASSDRDRGNEQYF. CDR3 sequence (DNA): TGTGCCAGCAGCGACCGGGACAGGGGCAACGAGCAGTACTTC.

In nucleotides, the CDR3 is TGTGCCAGCAGTTCCGGGACTAGGGGCACAGATACGCAGTATTTT. Protein sequence: CASSSGTRGTDTQYF. The gene calls are TRBV7-3 and TRBJ2-3; 8 positions match TRBD2. Germline V gene sequence: CDR1 SGHTA, CDR2 FQGTGA. With V trimmed by 6 bases and J by 1 base, 6 bases remained unmatched. CDR3 length: 15 amino acids.

This sequence joins TRBV4-1 and TRBJ1-2, with D possibly matching TRBD1 (5 bases). In germline, CDR1 is MGHRA, CDR2 YSYEKL. Trimming stripped 2 bases from V and 4 bases from J, with 8 bases between. CDR3 length equals 13 residues. DNA of the CDR3: TGCGCCAGCAGCCAACAGGGTACCTATGGCTACACCTTC. The encoded protein is CASSQQGTYGYTF.

The J gene is TRBJ2-7, the V gene TRBV5-4; tentatively, D is TRBD1 (6 bases). The CDR3 is made up of 14 amino acids. Germline CDR1 and CDR2: SGHNT and YYREEE (reference sequence). V was cut by 0 bases and J by 1 base, with 8 bases left in between. CDR3 bases: TGTGCCAGCAGCTTGGTGCAGGGGTCCTACGAGCAGTACTTC. It codes for CASSLVQGSYEQYF.

J is TRBJ2-1 and V is TRBV6-5; 12 positions match TRBD2. Germline CDR1 and CDR2: MNHEY and SVGAGI. V shed 4 bases and J 4 bases; nucleotides not matched to a gene: 2. The CDR3 length is 15 residues. The CDR3 sequence is CASSSTSGGYNEQFF. CDR3 nucleotide sequence: TGTGCCAGCAGTTCGACTAGCGGGGGTTACAATGAGCAGTTCTTC.

The rearrangement uses TRBV7-9 and TRBJ2-3; unclear D gene. This CDR3 comprises 15 residues. CDR1 and CDR2 (germline): SEHNR, FQNEAQ (reference sequence). V dropped 3 bases and J dropped 2 bases, with 12 bases sitting between them. In DNA form, the CDR3 reads TGTGCCAGCAGCTTGGTCCCTCACAACACAGATACGCAGTATTTT. It specifies CASSLVPHNTDTQYF. The variable domain in full, with the rest retrieved from reference TRBV7-9 and TRBJ2-3, is DTGVSQNPRHKITKRGQNVTFRCDPISEHNRLYWYRQTLGQGPEFLTYFQNEAQLEKSRLLSDRFSAERPKGSFSTLEIQRTEQGDSAMYLCASSLVPHNTDTQYFGPGTRLTVL.

This chain connects TRBV27 to TRBJ1-2; D uncertain. CDR1 is MNHEY and CDR2 is SMNVEV in the germline V gene (reference sequence). This CDR3 is built from 12 residues. Trimming took 10 bases from V and 0 from J, leaving 9 bases between them. In nucleotides, the CDR3 is TGTGCCACCCTACTAGCTAACTATGGCTACACCTTC. Translating gives CATLLANYGYTF.

Written as DNA, the CDR3 is TGTGCCAGCAGCCGAAGAAGCGGGGGGCAAGAGACCCAGTACTTC. Amino acids: CASSRRSGGQETQYF. The V call is TRBV27, the J call TRBJ2-5, with 9 bases aligning to TRBD2. Germline assignment: CDR1 MNHEY and CDR2 SMNVEV (reference sequence). The CDR3 is made up of 15 amino acids. V shed 6 bases, J shed 2 bases, and the junction held 7 bases outside the gene matches.

The chain links TRBV27 to TRBJ2-1, with 13 bases matching TRBD2. The germline V gene encodes CDR1 MNHEY and CDR2 SMNVEV (reference sequence). This CDR3 spans 19 amino acids. V lost 5 bases and J lost 10; bases outside the gene matches: 20. The CDR3 region has the DNA TGTGCCAGCAGTCAGTCTGACAGGAGGACTAGCGGGAGTTTTCTAGAGCAGTTCTTC. Residues: CASSQSDRRTSGSFLEQFF.

The chain couples TRBV7-9 to TRBJ2-2; D remains ambiguous. Germline CDR1 SEHNR, CDR2 FQNEAQ (reference sequence). The germline V and J ends were trimmed by 3 bases and 6 bases, with 8 bases remaining between them. The CDR3 has 13 residues. CDR3 amino acids: CASSLVPAGELFF. The CDR3 DNA reads as TGTGCCAGCAGCTTGGTACCGGCCGGGGAGCTGTTTTTT.

CDR3 region: CATCAGNTEAFF. The CDR3 bases are TGTGCCACCTGCGCAGGAAACACTGAAGCTTTCTTT. The chain couples TRBV10-3 to TRBJ1-1; no firm D call. Deletions cut 10 bases from V and 2 bases from J, with 11 bases between. CDR3 length: 12 residues. Germline V lookup: CDR1 ENHRY, CDR2 SYGVKD.

The CDR3 protein is CASSLSGTDNEQYF. For the CDR3, the DNA is TGTGCCAGCAGTTTATCAGGGACAGATAACGAGCAGTACTTC. The chain combines TRBV28 with TRBJ2-7; TRBD1 aligns across 7 bases. Germline CDR1 MDHEN, CDR2 SYDVKM. V was pared by 1 base and J by 5 bases, with 5 bases of the junction left unmatched. The CDR3 is 14 residues long. Looking up the rest from reference TRBV28 and TRBJ2-7 gives the full variable domain: DVKVTQSSRYLVKRTGEKVFLECVQDMDHENMFWYRQDPGLGLRLIYFSYDVKMKEKGDIPEGYSVSREKKERFSLILESASTNQTSMYLCASSLSGTDNEQYFGPGTRLTVT.

The V call is TRBV7-8, the J call TRBJ2-1, with a tentative D call TRBD1 (5 bases). Germline values: CDR1 SGHVS, CDR2 FQNEAQ. CDR3 size: 15 residues. The ends were cut back, 1 base at V and 3 bases at J, with 10 bases in the middle. CDR3 amino acids: CASSLEDTYYNEQFF. CDR3 nucleotides: TGTGCCAGCAGCTTAGAGGACACCTACTACAATGAGCAGTTCTTC.

The V gene is TRBV6-9, the J gene TRBJ2-2, with 9 bases matching TRBD1. CDR1 and CDR2 from the germline V gene are MNHGY and SVAAGI. This CDR3 spans 15 amino acids. J gave up 2 bases and V 8 bases, and 6 bases lay outside the gene matches. Written as DNA, the CDR3 is TGTGCCAGCCCGGGACAGGGAATCAACACCGGGGAGCTGTTTTTT. This gives the protein CASPGQGINTGELFF.

The chain joins TRBV30 to TRBJ2-3; 9 bases match TRBD2. CDR1 and CDR2 (germline): GTSNPN, SVGIG (reference sequence). This CDR3 contains 11 residues. CDR3 protein: CAAGGTDTQYF. CDR3 bases: TGTGCTGCGGGGGGGACAGATACGCAGTATTTT.